This T cell receptor (beta chain) was captured by sequencing in a study of control samples from healthy donors and cancer patients. Sequencing was performed with immunoSEQ multiplex PCR; in TCRdb, only in-frame clones are kept and a portion is missing. The listing contains 150,000 to 200,000 clones. The CDR3 extends over 15 amino acids. Trimming at V came to 4 bases and at J to 4 bases, leaving 10 bases not matched to a gene. CDR1 is SGHRS and CDR2 is YFSETQ in the germline V gene. The sample was blood. This rearrangement joins TRBV5-1 to TRBJ2-7; 8 bases are a match to TRBD1. The receptor was isolated from a woman aged 25 to 39 in good health. CDR3 coding DNA: TGCGCCAGCAGCCCCGGACAGGGAAGACGTTACGAGCAGTACTTC. Translation gives CASSPGQGRRYEQYF.